These 22 T cell receptor beta chains were all obtained from the same sample, sequenced in a study of blood T cell repertoires in COVID-19. TCRdb's table, derived via immunoSEQ multiplex PCR, lists solely in-frame clones and lacks some. Found here are fewer than 500,000 clones, approximately 77% of them singletons; the top ten hold about 1.2%. Sequences were obtained from peripheral blood. Every receptor here comes from a human donor with acute or convalescent COVID-19. The donor label of this sample is uncertain.

This chain uses TRBV6-6 with TRBJ1-4, with 7 bases matching TRBD1. Unmatched junction bases numbered 7, after V lost 2 bases and J lost 4 bases. The germline V gene has CDR1 MNHNY and CDR2 SVGAGI (reference sequence). The CDR3 covers 16 residues. The CDR3 loop is CASSYQPGQLNEKLFF. Here the CDR3 DNA reads TGTGCCAGCAGTTACCAACCGGGACAGCTTAATGAAAAACTGTTTTTT.

The chain combines TRBV3-1 (or the pseudogene TRBV3-2) with TRBJ1-2; the match to TRBD1 covers 7 bases. From germline, CDR1 is LGHDT and CDR2 YNNKEL (reference sequence). J lost 4 bases, V lost 4 bases, and 3 bases had no gene match. The CDR3 totals 13 residues. This chain's CDR3 is CASSLGQFYGYTF. CDR3 nucleotide sequence: TGTGCCAGCAGCCTGGGACAGTTCTATGGCTACACCTTC.

This chain joins TRBV19 and TRBJ2-7, with TRBD1 matching 8 bases. V gave up 4 bases and J gave up 1 base; unmatched junction bases: 6. From germline, CDR1 is LNHDA and CDR2 SQIVND (reference sequence). The CDR3 runs to 15 residues. CDR3: CASSTRTGQSYEQYF. The DNA of the CDR3 is TGTGCCAGTAGTACCCGGACAGGGCAGTCCTACGAGCAGTACTTC. Full variable domain (missing parts from reference TRBV19 and TRBJ2-7): DGGITQSPKYLFRKEGQNVTLSCEQNLNHDAMYWYRQDPGQGLRLIYYSQIVNDFQKGDIAEGYSVSREKKESFPLTVTSAQKNPTAFYLCASSTRTGQSYEQYFGPGTRLTVT.

The CDR3: CASSPMGPGSGELFF. CDR3 DNA sequence: TGTGCCAGTAGTCCGATGGGGCCCGGGAGCGGGGAGCTGTTTTTT. This rearrangement joins TRBV19 to TRBJ2-2, with TRBD2 as a possible D gene (6 bases). Germline CDR1 and CDR2: LNHDA and SQIVND (reference sequence). The V gene lost 5 bases and the J gene lost 7 bases, with 17 bases spanning the gap. The CDR3 consists of 15 residues.

This clone was seen just once. The V and J genes are TRBV4-1 and TRBJ1-4, with TRBD1 as a possible D gene (6 bases). Trimming took 5 bases from V and 8 from J, leaving 18 bases between them. From germline, CDR1 is MGHRA and CDR2 YSYEKL. The CDR3 runs 15 residues. CDR3 loop: CASSGAGAGVEKLFF. In nucleotides, the CDR3 is TGCGCCAGCAGCGGGGCCGGGGCAGGGGTGGAAAAACTGTTTTTT.

The chain combines TRBV11-2 with TRBJ1-1; TRBD1 matches at 9 bases. With 3 bases clipped from V and 4 bases from J, the junction kept 12 bases outside the gene matches. Germline loops: CDR1 SGHAT, CDR2 FQNNGV. The CDR3 has 17 amino acids. The CDR3, as DNA: TGTGCCAGCAGCTTCGGTACCTACAGGGGGCGAATCACTGAAGCTTTCTTT. As protein: CASSFGTYRGRITEAFF.

The chain joins TRBV6-5 to TRBJ2-1; D is undetermined. CDR1 is MNHEY and CDR2 is SVGAGI in the germline V gene. V shed 2 bases and J shed 0 bases, with 8 bases lying between them. This CDR3 has 15 amino acids. As DNA, the CDR3 is TGTGCCAGCAGTTACGACCCGGGCTCCTACAATGAGCAGTTCTTC. It specifies CASSYDPGSYNEQFF.

The rearrangement links TRBV28 to TRBJ1-2; the D is unclear. Trimming took 3 bases from V and 3 from J, leaving 5 bases between them. Germline assignment: CDR1 MDHEN and CDR2 SYDVKM. This CDR3 comprises 12 residues. This chain's CDR3 is CASSLNYYGYTF. CDR3 DNA: TGTGCCAGCAGTTTGAACTACTATGGCTACACCTTC.

The rearrangement links TRBV5-1 to TRBJ2-1; TRBD2 might be the D (6 bases). CDR3 length: 16 amino acids. CDR1 is SGHRS, CDR2 YFSETQ, per germline. Trimming took off 4 bases at V and 1 base at J, with 15 bases between the two ends. The chain's CDR3 is CASSGKAGSSYNEQFF. CDR3 in DNA: TGCGCCAGCAGCGGGAAGGCGGGGTCTTCCTACAATGAGCAGTTCTTC.

The chain carries TRBV3-1 (or the pseudogene TRBV3-2) and TRBJ2-1; 10 bases match TRBD2. The CDR3 is 15 amino acids. The V gene's germline CDR1 is LGHDT and CDR2 YNNKEL (reference sequence). V was pared by 2 bases and J by 10 bases, with 8 bases of the junction left unmatched. CDR3 nucleotide sequence: TGTGCCAGCAGCCAAAACCTAGCGGGAGTTGGGGAGCAGTTCTTC. Translating gives CASSQNLAGVGEQFF.

This clone was seen a few times. CDR3 in amino acids: CASSLGGLTNYGYTF. The CDR3 nucleotides are TGCGCCAGCAGCTTGGGGGGCCTGACTAACTATGGCTACACCTTC. The chain is built from TRBV5-1 and TRBJ1-2, with D possibly matching TRBD1 (5 bases). Germline values: CDR1 SGHRS, CDR2 YFSETQ. Trimming cost V 0 bases and J 0 bases, with 9 bases left between them. The CDR3 contains 15 residues.

This clone was found once. Other DNA sequences in the same sample also yield this CDR3. V is TRBV18 and J is TRBJ1-3, with D possibly being TRBD1 (6 bases). The CDR3 contains 15 residues. V was trimmed by 3 bases and J by 4 bases, leaving 13 bases between them. In germline, CDR1 is KGHSH, CDR2 LQKENI. The CDR3 is CASSPGQGPGNTIYF. The CDR3 nucleotides are TGTGCCAGCTCACCCGGTCAGGGGCCCGGAAACACCATATATTTT.

This clone was observed a handful of times. The chain combines TRBV28 with TRBJ1-5; D gene unclear. Germline loops: CDR1 MDHEN, CDR2 SYDVKM. The CDR3 extends over 12 amino acids. V was trimmed by 4 bases and J by 6 bases, leaving 7 bases between them. CDR3 sequence: CASSSLGQPQHF. For the CDR3, the DNA is TGTGCCAGCAGTTCCCTCGGTCAGCCCCAGCATTTT. Using reference TRBV28 and TRBJ1-5 for the parts outside the CDR3, the full variable domain is DVKVTQSSRYLVKRTGEKVFLECVQDMDHENMFWYRQDPGLGLRLIYFSYDVKMKEKGDIPEGYSVSREKKERFSLILESASTNQTSMYLCASSSLGQPQHFGDGTRLSIL.

This rearrangement joins TRBV6-5 to TRBJ1-2; 8 nucleotides align to TRBD1. Per germline, CDR1 MNHEY and CDR2 SVGAGI. V was pared by 9 bases and J by 4 bases, with 7 bases of the junction left unmatched. The CDR3 loop spans 13 amino acids. CDR3 DNA: TGTGCCAGTGGACAGGGACGAGTCTATGGCTACACCTTC. Protein sequence: CASGQGRVYGYTF.

There are a few counts of this clone. This chain links TRBV5-5 with TRBJ1-1; 9 bases are shared with TRBD1. The CDR3 contains 15 residues. J gave up 4 bases and V 4 bases, and 8 bases lay outside the gene matches. Germline V gene sequence: CDR1 SGHKS, CDR2 YYEKEE (reference sequence). The DNA of the CDR3 is TGTGCCAGCAGCCCGGCGGGACAGGGACTCACTGAAGCTTTCTTT. Translating gives CASSPAGQGLTEAFF.

The chain links TRBV19 to TRBJ2-3, with 7 bases matching TRBD1. Germline assignment: CDR1 LNHDA and CDR2 SQIVND (reference sequence). The CDR3 runs 15 residues. V was clipped by 7 bases and J by 5 bases; unmatched bases: 12. This CDR3 reads CASNKGRGFRDTQYF. The CDR3, as DNA: TGTGCCAGTAATAAGGGCAGGGGGTTCCGAGATACGCAGTATTTT.

The rearrangement uses TRBV19 and TRBJ1-5, with D possibly matching TRBD1 (5 bases). This CDR3 spans 11 amino acids. Germline CDR1 is LNHDA and CDR2 is SQIVND (reference sequence). Trimming pared 6 bases from V and 15 bases from J, leaving 15 bases between. CDR3 bases: TGTGCCAGTAGACAGGCTTCGAGTTTGCATTTT. Protein: CASRQASSLHF.

The gene calls are TRBV10-1 and TRBJ2-7, with 7 bases that match TRBD2. J lost 6 bases, V lost 0 bases, and 8 bases had no gene match. The CDR3 spans 15 residues. Germline assignment: CDR1 WNHNN and CDR2 SYGVQD (reference sequence). This CDR3 is CASSESRLALGEQYF. The CDR3 DNA is TGCGCCAGCAGTGAGTCCCGACTAGCTTTAGGCGAGCAGTACTTC.

This rearrangement joins TRBV18 to TRBJ1-5; D call uncertain. Trimming shortened V by 2 bases and J by 3 bases, and 11 bases separated the two germline ends. The germline V gene encodes CDR1 KGHSH and CDR2 LQKENI. The CDR3 covers 15 residues. The DNA for the CDR3 is TGTGCCAGCTCACCAGTTACAGCAAACAATCAGCCCCAGCATTTT. Its protein product is CASSPVTANNQPQHF.

The chain uses TRBV10-1 and TRBJ2-3; D ambiguous. V was pared by 4 bases and J by 2 bases, with 7 bases between. CDR3 length: 13 amino acids. Germline V CDR1 and CDR2: WNHNN, SYGVQD (reference sequence). CDR3 DNA: TGCGCCAGCAGTGTAGATCCCACAGATACGCAGTATTTT. It encodes CASSVDPTDTQYF.

The genes are TRBV18 and TRBJ2-1; D possibly corresponds to TRBD1 (6 bases). Trimming pared 2 bases from V and 0 bases from J, leaving 14 bases between. Germline V lookup: CDR1 KGHSH, CDR2 LQKENI. The CDR3 spans 17 residues. CDR3 bases: TGTGCCAGCTCACCAAGGCTCCCAGGGGACTCCTACAATGAGCAGTTCTTC. It yields the protein CASSPRLPGDSYNEQFF.

The V call is TRBV29-1, the J call TRBJ2-7, with D possibly TRBD1 on 6 matching bases. CDR3 length equals 14 residues. V lost 4 bases to trimming and J lost 3 bases, with 16 bases between them. Germline CDR1 and CDR2: SQVTM and ANQGSEA. The CDR3 loop reads CSVVGDTPFYEQYF. CDR3 DNA: TGCAGCGTTGTAGGGGACACTCCCTTCTACGAGCAGTACTTC.